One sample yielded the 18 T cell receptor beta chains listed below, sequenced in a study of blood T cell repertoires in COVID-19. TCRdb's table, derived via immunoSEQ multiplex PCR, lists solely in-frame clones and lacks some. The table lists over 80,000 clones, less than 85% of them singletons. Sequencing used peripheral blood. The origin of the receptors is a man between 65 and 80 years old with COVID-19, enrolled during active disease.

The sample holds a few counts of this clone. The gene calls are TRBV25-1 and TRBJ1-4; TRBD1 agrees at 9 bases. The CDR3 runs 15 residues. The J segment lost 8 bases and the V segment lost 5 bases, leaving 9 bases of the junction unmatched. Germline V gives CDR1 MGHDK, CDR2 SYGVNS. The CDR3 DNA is TGTGCCAGCAGTCCCCGGGACAGGGATTGGGAAAAACTGTTTTTT. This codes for CASSPRDRDWEKLFF.

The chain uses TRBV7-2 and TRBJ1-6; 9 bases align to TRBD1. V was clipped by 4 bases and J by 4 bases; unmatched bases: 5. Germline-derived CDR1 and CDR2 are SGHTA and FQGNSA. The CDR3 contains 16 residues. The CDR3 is CASSSRQGVYNSPLHF. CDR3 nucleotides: TGTGCCAGCAGCTCCAGACAGGGGGTGTATAATTCACCCCTCCACTTT.

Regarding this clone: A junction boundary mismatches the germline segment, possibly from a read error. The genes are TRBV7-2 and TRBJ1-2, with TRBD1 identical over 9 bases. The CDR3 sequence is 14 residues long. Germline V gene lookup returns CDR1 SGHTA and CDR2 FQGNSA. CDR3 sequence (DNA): TGTGCCAGCAGCCTTACAGGGGGCGCCTATCGCTACACCTTC. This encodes CASSLTGGAYRYTF. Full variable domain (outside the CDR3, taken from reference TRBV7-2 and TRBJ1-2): GAGVSQSPSNKVTEKGKDVELRCDPISGHTALYWYRQSLGQGLEFLIYFQGNSAPDKSGLPSDRFSAERTGGSVSTLTIQRTQQEDSAVYLCASSLTGGAYRYTFGSGTRLTVV.

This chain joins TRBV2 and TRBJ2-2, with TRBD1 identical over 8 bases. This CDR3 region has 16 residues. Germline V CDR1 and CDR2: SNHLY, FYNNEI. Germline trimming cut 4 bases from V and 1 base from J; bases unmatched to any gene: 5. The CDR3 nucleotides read TGTGCCAGCAGTGGTCGCGACAGGGGGAACACCGGGGAGCTGTTTTTT. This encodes CASSGRDRGNTGELFF. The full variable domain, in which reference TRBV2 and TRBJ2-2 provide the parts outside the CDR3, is EPEVTQTPSHQVTQMGQEVILRCVPISNHLYFYWYRQILGQKVEFLVSFYNNEISEKSEIFDDQFSVERPDGSNFTLKIRSTKLEDSAMYFCASSGRDRGNTGELFFGEGSRLTVL.

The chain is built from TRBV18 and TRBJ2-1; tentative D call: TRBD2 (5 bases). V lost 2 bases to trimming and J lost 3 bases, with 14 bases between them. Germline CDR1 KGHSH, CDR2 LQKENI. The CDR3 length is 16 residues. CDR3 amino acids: CASSPGSGSSYNEQFF. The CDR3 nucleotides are TGTGCCAGCTCACCAGGGAGTGGGTCTAGCTACAATGAGCAGTTCTTC.

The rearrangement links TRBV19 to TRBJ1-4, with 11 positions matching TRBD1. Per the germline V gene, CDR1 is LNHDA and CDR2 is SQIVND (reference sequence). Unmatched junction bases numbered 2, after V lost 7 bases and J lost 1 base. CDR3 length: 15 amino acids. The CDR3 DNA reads TGTGCCAGTATGGACAGGGGGCTAACTAATGAAAAACTGTTTTTT. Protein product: CASMDRGLTNEKLFF.

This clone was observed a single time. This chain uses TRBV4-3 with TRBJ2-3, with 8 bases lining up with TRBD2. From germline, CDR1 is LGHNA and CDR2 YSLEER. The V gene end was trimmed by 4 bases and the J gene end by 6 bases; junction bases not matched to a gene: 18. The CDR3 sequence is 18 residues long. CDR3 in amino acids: CASSPLPFTGTRSDTQYF. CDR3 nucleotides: TGCGCCAGCAGCCCATTGCCTTTCACCGGGACTAGATCTGATACGCAGTATTTT.

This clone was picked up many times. CDR3 DNA: TGTGCCAGCACTTTAACAGGAGCTAACTATGGCTACACCTTC. This encodes CASTLTGANYGYTF. The rearrangement joins TRBV7-9 to TRBJ1-2, with a tentative D call TRBD1 (5 bases). V dropped 7 bases and J dropped 0 bases, with 12 bases sitting between them. CDR1 and CDR2 from the germline V gene are SEHNR and FQNEAQ (reference sequence). The CDR3 runs to 14 residues.

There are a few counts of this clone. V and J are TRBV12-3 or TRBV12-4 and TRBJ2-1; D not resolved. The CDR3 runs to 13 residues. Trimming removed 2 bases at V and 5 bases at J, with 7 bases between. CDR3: CASSLKPDNEQFF. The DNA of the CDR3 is TGTGCCAGCAGTTTAAAGCCCGACAATGAGCAGTTCTTC.

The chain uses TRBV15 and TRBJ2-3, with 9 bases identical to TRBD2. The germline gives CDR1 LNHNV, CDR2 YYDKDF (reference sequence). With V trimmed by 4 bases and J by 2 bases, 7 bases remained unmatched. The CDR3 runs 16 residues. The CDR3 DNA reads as TGTGCCACCAGCATAGGGACTAGCTCCCTCACAGATACGCAGTATTTT. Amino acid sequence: CATSIGTSSLTDTQYF.

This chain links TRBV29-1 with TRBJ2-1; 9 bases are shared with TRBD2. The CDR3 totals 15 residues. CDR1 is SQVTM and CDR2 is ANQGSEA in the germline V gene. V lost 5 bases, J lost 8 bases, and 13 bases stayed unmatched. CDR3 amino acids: CSVSGGTSIPDEQFF. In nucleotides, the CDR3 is TGCAGCGTTAGCGGCGGGACTAGCATCCCTGATGAGCAGTTCTTC.

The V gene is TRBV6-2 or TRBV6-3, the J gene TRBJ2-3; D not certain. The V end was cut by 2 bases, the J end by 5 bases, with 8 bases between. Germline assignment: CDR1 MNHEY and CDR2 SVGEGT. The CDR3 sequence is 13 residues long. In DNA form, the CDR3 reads TGTGCCAGCAGTTACAACTCGGGAGATACGCAGTATTTT. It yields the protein CASSYNSGDTQYF.

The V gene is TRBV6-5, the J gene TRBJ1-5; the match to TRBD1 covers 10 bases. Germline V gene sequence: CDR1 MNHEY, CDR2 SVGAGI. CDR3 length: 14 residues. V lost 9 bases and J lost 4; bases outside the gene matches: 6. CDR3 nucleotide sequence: TGTGCCAGTAGACAGGGGGCGGAAAATCAGCCCCAGCATTTT. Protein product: CASRQGAENQPQHF.

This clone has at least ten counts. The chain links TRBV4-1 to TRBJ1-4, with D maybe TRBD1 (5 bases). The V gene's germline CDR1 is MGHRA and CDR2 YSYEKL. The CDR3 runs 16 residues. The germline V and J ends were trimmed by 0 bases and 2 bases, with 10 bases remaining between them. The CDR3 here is CASSQDLGGTNEKLFF. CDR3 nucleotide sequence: TGCGCCAGCAGCCAAGATCTCGGGGGGACTAATGAAAAACTGTTTTTT.

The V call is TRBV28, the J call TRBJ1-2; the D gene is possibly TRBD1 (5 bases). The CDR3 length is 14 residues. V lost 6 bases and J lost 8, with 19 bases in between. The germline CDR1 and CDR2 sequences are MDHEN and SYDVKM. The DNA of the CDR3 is TGTGCCAGCAGCGAGACCCTTCAGGGCTCCGGCTACACCTTC. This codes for CASSETLQGSGYTF.

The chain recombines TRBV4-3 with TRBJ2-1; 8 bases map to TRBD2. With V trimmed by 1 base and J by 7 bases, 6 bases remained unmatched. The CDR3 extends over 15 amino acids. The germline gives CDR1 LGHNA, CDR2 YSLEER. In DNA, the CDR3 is TGCGCCAGCAGCCAAGTTTCCGGGAGGGGAAATGAGCAGTTCTTC. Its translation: CASSQVSGRGNEQFF.

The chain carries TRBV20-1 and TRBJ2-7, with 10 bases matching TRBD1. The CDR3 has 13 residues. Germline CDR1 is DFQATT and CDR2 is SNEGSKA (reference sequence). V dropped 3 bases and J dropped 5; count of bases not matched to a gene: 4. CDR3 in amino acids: CSASWGTGDEQYF. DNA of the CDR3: TGCAGTGCTAGTTGGGGGACAGGGGACGAGCAGTACTTC.

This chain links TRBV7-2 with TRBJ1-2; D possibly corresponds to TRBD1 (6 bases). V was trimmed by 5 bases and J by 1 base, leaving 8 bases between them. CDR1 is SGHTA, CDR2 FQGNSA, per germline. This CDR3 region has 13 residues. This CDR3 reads CASSRTVNYGYTF. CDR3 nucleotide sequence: TGTGCCAGCAGCAGGACAGTTAACTATGGCTACACCTTC.